This TCR beta chain was captured in a study of tumor and adjacent non-tumor tissue in lung cancer. Study in general: The cohort had 12 adenocarcinoma, a couple of squamous cell and 1 small cell patients.

Study-level results: Tumor tissue had significantly higher TCR diversity than normal lung.

This clonotype has just a few counts. Antigen unknown. A read error may produce the germline difference seen at one junction end. The CDR3 totals 17 residues. Germline V gives CDR1 MNHNS, CDR2 SASEGT. No cell sorting was done before RNA was extracted from the tissue. Three rounds of nested PCR, following a modified ARM-PCR protocol, produced the TCRbeta library. TCRdb analysed the multiplex PCR reads with MiXCR anew, one entry per CDR3 protein. The sample has roughly 76,000 distinct CDR3 sequences, around 70% seen once. The clonotype originates from a woman in her 70s with non-small cell lung cancer. The chain couples TRBV6-1 to TRBJ1-2, with 7 bases lining up with TRBD1. What was sequenced was lung tumor tissue. The CDR3 loop is CASSGSHRTSQKGGYSF. In DNA, the CDR3 is TGTGCCAGCAGTGGATCGCACCGGACATCGCAAAAAGGGGGCTACTCCTTC.